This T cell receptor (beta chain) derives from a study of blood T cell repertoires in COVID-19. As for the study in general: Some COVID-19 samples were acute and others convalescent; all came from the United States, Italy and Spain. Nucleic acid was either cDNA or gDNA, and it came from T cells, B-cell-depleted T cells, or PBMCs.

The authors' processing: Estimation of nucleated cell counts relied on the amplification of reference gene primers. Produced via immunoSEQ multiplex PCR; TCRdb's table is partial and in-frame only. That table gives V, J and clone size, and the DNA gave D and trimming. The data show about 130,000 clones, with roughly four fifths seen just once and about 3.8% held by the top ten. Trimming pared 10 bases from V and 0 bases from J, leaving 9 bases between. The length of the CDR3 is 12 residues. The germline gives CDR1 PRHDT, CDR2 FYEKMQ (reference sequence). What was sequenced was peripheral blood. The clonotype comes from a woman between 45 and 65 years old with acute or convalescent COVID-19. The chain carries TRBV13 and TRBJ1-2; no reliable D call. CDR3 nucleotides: TGTGCCACCTTGAGCTCTAACTATGGCTACACCTTC. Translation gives CATLSSNYGYTF. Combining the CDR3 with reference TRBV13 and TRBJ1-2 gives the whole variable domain AAGVIQSPRHLIKEKRETATLKCYPIPRHDTVYWYQQGPGQDPQFLISFYEKMQSDKGSIPDRFSAQQFSDYHSELNMSSLELGDSALYFCATLSSNYGYTFGSGTRLTVV.